A single sample is the source of the 25 T cell receptor beta chains below, sequenced in a study of blood T cell repertoires in COVID-19. Sequenced by immunoSEQ multiplex PCR; TCRdb stores in-frame clones only, minus some. The table lists a few hundred thousand clones, 80% to 90% of them singletons. The sample taken for sequencing was PBMCs or T cells enriched from blood (not recorded which). The receptor source for this set is a young man who had recovered from COVID-19.

The chain carries TRBV7-9 and TRBJ1-2; tentative D call: TRBD1 (6 bases). Germline CDR1 SEHNR, CDR2 FQNEAQ (reference sequence). Trimming removed 4 bases from V and 6 bases from J, with 27 bases in between. This CDR3 comprises 18 residues. This chain's CDR3 is CASSSESTGNSRRHGYTF. The CDR3 bases are TGTGCCAGCAGCTCCGAATCAACAGGGAATTCCCGCCGCCATGGCTACACCTTC.

The chain joins TRBV10-3 to TRBJ1-2; 10 bases agree with TRBD1. V lost 2 bases to trimming and J lost 5 bases; unmatched junction nucleotides: 2. This CDR3 comprises 14 residues. The germline gives CDR1 ENHRY, CDR2 SYGVKD. The CDR3 region has the DNA TGTGCCATCAGTGAGCGGACAGGGGGGTATGGCTACACCTTC. This gives the protein CAISERTGGYGYTF.

This chain links TRBV27 with TRBJ2-1, with TRBD2 identical over 16 bases. J lost 4 bases, V lost 4 bases, and 13 bases had no gene match. From germline, CDR1 is MNHEY and CDR2 SMNVEV (reference sequence). The CDR3 is 20 amino acids. The CDR3 region is CASSSAGTSGGAPPYNEQFF. For the CDR3, the DNA is TGTGCCAGCAGTTCGGCCGGGACTAGCGGGGGGGCCCCCCCTTACAATGAGCAGTTCTTC.

In this sample, this clone turned up once. V usage is TRBV29-1 and J usage is TRBJ2-1, with 11 nucleotides matching TRBD1. V lost 6 bases to trimming and J lost 9 bases; unmatched junction nucleotides: 13. CDR3 length equals 15 residues. Germline-derived CDR1 and CDR2 are SQVTM and ANQGSEA. The CDR3 sequence is CSVGVLDRGRTEQFF. In DNA, the CDR3 is TGCAGCGTGGGGGTATTGGACAGGGGGCGCACTGAGCAGTTCTTC.

The chain has TRBV18 and TRBJ2-7, with TRBD1 identical over 8 bases. The CDR3 has 15 residues. Germline trimming cut 2 bases from V and 1 base from J; bases unmatched to any gene: 4. Germline CDR1 and CDR2: KGHSH and LQKENI. DNA for the CDR3: TGTGCCAGCTCACCAATGACAGGGGATTCCTACGAGCAGTACTTC. Amino acid sequence: CASSPMTGDSYEQYF.

J is TRBJ1-1 and V is TRBV5-1; 12 nucleotides line up with TRBD1. Germline CDR1 is SGHRS and CDR2 is YFSETQ. V trimming: 4 bases; J trimming: 3 bases; junction bases outside the gene matches: 7. The CDR3 runs 16 residues. In DNA, the CDR3 is TGCGCCAGCAGCCCCGGGACAGGGGGCGCGGACACTGAAGCTTTCTTT. Translating it yields CASSPGTGGADTEAFF.

The chain has TRBV13 and TRBJ2-6; a weak D match, TRBD1 (5 bases). Germline values: CDR1 PRHDT, CDR2 FYEKMQ (reference sequence). The length of the CDR3 is 16 residues. Trimming took off 7 bases at V and 1 base at J, with 14 bases between the two ends. CDR3 in amino acids: CASKDTRRSGANVLTF. In DNA, the CDR3 is TGTGCCAGCAAGGACACGCGAAGGTCTGGGGCCAACGTCCTGACTTTC.

The chain couples TRBV4-1 to TRBJ1-2; 7 bases are shared with TRBD1. This CDR3 region has 15 residues. Germline CDR1 is MGHRA and CDR2 is YSYEKL. J lost 2 bases, V lost 1 base, and 4 bases had no gene match. The CDR3 DNA sequence: TGCGCCAGCAGCCAAGGGTCACAGGGGAACTATGGCTACACCTTC. Translating it yields CASSQGSQGNYGYTF.

This chain joins TRBV27 and TRBJ1-2, with a possible D match to TRBD1 (5 bases). CDR1 is MNHEY and CDR2 is SMNVEV in the germline V gene (reference sequence). There are 12 residues in the CDR3. V was pared by 8 bases and J by 4 bases, with 11 bases between. The CDR3 is CASGYQGYGYTF. The CDR3 region has the DNA TGTGCCAGCGGGTATCAGGGCTATGGCTACACCTTC.

This clone came up a few times. The V gene is TRBV6-5, the J gene TRBJ2-1; TRBD2 matches 7 bases. With 2 bases clipped from V and 4 bases from J, the junction kept 8 bases outside the gene matches. The CDR3 is 16 residues long. The V gene's germline CDR1 is MNHEY and CDR2 SVGAGI. CDR3 coding DNA: TGTGCCAGCAGTTACGAGGGCGGGGGACCTTACAATGAGCAGTTCTTC. This sequence encodes CASSYEGGGPYNEQFF.

The count of this clone is one. The chain uses TRBV28 and TRBJ2-7; unclear D gene. The ends were cut back, 7 bases at V and 2 bases at J, with 21 bases in the middle. Germline CDR1 is MDHEN and CDR2 is SYDVKM. The CDR3 consists of 16 residues. CDR3 protein: CASTQPGAGWTYEQYF. CDR3 nucleotide sequence: TGTGCCAGCACCCAGCCCGGCGCAGGTTGGACCTACGAGCAGTACTTC.

This sequence joins TRBV2 and TRBJ1-2; possible D gene TRBD1, 5 bases. Germline V lookup: CDR1 SNHLY, CDR2 FYNNEI. Between the trimmed V and J ends, which lost 8 bases and 7 bases, there was a span of 20 bases. CDR3 length: 14 amino acids. CDR3 protein: CASALEGFPLGYTF. The CDR3 DNA reads TGTGCCAGCGCCCTGGAGGGGTTTCCTCTTGGCTACACCTTC.

The rearrangement uses TRBV5-1 and TRBJ2-5, with 7 nucleotides matching TRBD2. The V gene end was trimmed by 0 bases and the J gene end by 3 bases; junction bases not matched to a gene: 5. This CDR3 region has 15 residues. The germline V gene encodes CDR1 SGHRS and CDR2 YFSETQ. In nucleotides, the CDR3 is TGCGCCAGCAGCTTGGTCCAGGCGGGGGAAGAGACCCAGTACTTC. Translating it yields CASSLVQAGEETQYF.

The chain uses TRBV28 and TRBJ2-7; 7 bases map to TRBD1. Germline assignment: CDR1 MDHEN and CDR2 SYDVKM. V gave up 6 bases and J gave up 0 bases; unmatched junction bases: 8. This CDR3 spans 15 amino acids. DNA for the CDR3: TGTGCCAGCAGGTCGACAGGGATCATCTCCTACGAGCAGTACTTC. Protein sequence: CASRSTGIISYEQYF.

The genes are TRBV10-3 and TRBJ1-2; D remains unclear. The CDR3 sequence is 14 residues long. With 0 bases removed from V and 8 bases from J, the gap between germline ends came to 13 bases. CDR1 and CDR2 (germline): ENHRY, SYGVKD. This CDR3 is CAISESMGLTGYTF. The CDR3 bases are TGTGCCATCAGTGAGTCTATGGGCTTGACAGGCTACACCTTC.

The chain links TRBV6-5 to TRBJ2-2, with 7 bases aligning to TRBD1. Germline loops: CDR1 MNHEY, CDR2 SVGAGI. There are 14 residues in the CDR3. Trimming cost V 7 bases and J 3 bases; bases outside gene matches: 5. DNA of the CDR3: TGTGCCAGCATTAGAGGGGGCTACACCGGGGAGCTGTTTTTT. Translated, it gives CASIRGGYTGELFF.

The J gene is TRBJ1-1, the V gene TRBV28; 8 bases agree with TRBD1. From germline, CDR1 is MDHEN and CDR2 SYDVKM. This CDR3 is 15 amino acids long. Unmatched junction bases numbered 7, after V lost 2 bases and J lost 5 bases. CDR3 sequence reads: CASSLVAGGSTEAFF. CDR3 DNA sequence: TGTGCCAGCAGTTTAGTGGCAGGGGGCAGTACTGAAGCTTTCTTT. The full variable domain, in which reference TRBV28 and TRBJ1-1 provide the parts outside the CDR3, is DVKVTQSSRYLVKRTGEKVFLECVQDMDHENMFWYRQDPGLGLRLIYFSYDVKMKEKGDIPEGYSVSREKKERFSLILESASTNQTSMYLCASSLVAGGSTEAFFGQGTRLTVV.

This chain joins TRBV2 and TRBJ2-3; perhaps TRBD1 as D (6 bases). The CDR3 contains 16 residues. The V gene lost 5 bases and the J gene lost 1 base, with 16 bases spanning the gap. In germline, CDR1 is SNHLY, CDR2 FYNNEI. The CDR3 DNA follows: TGTGCCAGCAGTATCCCACAGGGTAGCGGCACAGATACGCAGTATTTT. Translating gives CASSIPQGSGTDTQYF.

This CDR3 is CASMEGAGGAYGYTF. In nucleotides, the CDR3 is TGCGCCAGCATGGAAGGGGCAGGGGGCGCGTATGGCTACACCTTC. The genes are TRBV5-1 and TRBJ1-2, with 8 nucleotides matching TRBD1. V dropped 6 bases and J dropped 5; count of bases not matched to a gene: 12. Germline V gene data show CDR1 as SGHRS and CDR2 as YFSETQ. The CDR3 consists of 15 residues.

The chain has TRBV9 and TRBJ1-1; 8 bases line up with TRBD1. V shed 4 bases, J shed 2 bases, and the junction held 7 bases outside the gene matches. Germline CDR1 and CDR2: SGDLS and YYNGEE. This CDR3 has 15 residues. The CDR3 region is CASSPVGQGNTEAFF. The DNA for the CDR3 is TGTGCCAGCAGCCCCGTCGGACAGGGAAACACTGAAGCTTTCTTT. Full variable domain (rest looked up from reference TRBV9 and TRBJ1-1): DSGVTQTPKHLITATGQRVTLRCSPRSGDLSVYWYQQSLDQGLQFLIQYYNGEERAKGNILERFSAQQFPDLHSELNLSSLELGDSALYFCASSPVGQGNTEAFFGQGTRLTVV.

V is TRBV5-5 and J is TRBJ2-6; 9 nucleotides agree with TRBD1. This CDR3 contains 19 residues. With V trimmed by 5 bases and J by 2 bases, 14 bases remained unmatched. Germline CDR1 and CDR2: SGHKS and YYEKEE (reference sequence). In nucleotides, the CDR3 is TGTGCCAGCAGATTGACCGGGACAGGGAGTTCAACTGGGGCCAACGTCCTGACTTTC. Protein product: CASRLTGTGSSTGANVLTF. Variable domain in full (rest from reference TRBV5-5 and TRBJ2-6): DAGVTQSPTHLIKTRGQQVTLRCSPISGHKSVSWYQQVLGQGPQFIFQYYEKEERGRGNFPDRFSARQFPNYSSELNVNALLLGDSALYLCASRLTGTGSSTGANVLTFGAGSRLTVL.

The chain combines TRBV7-2 with TRBJ2-7; tentative D call: TRBD1 (6 bases). V was shortened by 3 bases and J by 1 base, with 10 bases between the two germline ends. There are 14 residues in the CDR3. Looked up from germline, CDR1 is SGHTA and CDR2 is FQGNSA. The CDR3: CASSFTDRSYEQYF. The CDR3 DNA sequence: TGTGCCAGCAGCTTTACTGACAGGTCCTACGAGCAGTACTTC.

V usage is TRBV28 and J usage is TRBJ2-7; 9 positions agree with TRBD2. Germline-derived CDR1 and CDR2 are MDHEN and SYDVKM. The CDR3 runs to 14 residues. Trimming took 6 bases from V and 6 from J; bases not matched to a gene: 9. In DNA, the CDR3 is TGTGCCAGCAGCACGTTAGCGGGAGTTGTCGAGCAGTACTTC. Protein: CASSTLAGVVEQYF.

This chain links TRBV6-5 with TRBJ2-7; D unresolved. Per the germline V gene, CDR1 is MNHEY and CDR2 is SVGAGI. The CDR3 totals 13 residues. V lost 8 bases, J lost 4 bases, and 15 bases lay in between. The CDR3 bases are TGTGCCAGCCTCGCGACGGGTGGGTACGAGCAGTACTTC. It encodes CASLATGGYEQYF.

The chain carries TRBV5-6 and TRBJ2-5, with D uncertain. The CDR3 sequence is 13 residues long. From germline, CDR1 is SGHDT and CDR2 YYEEEE. V was trimmed by 6 bases and J by 3 bases, leaving 12 bases between them. The chain's CDR3 is CASTPPSEETQYF. The CDR3 DNA reads as TGTGCCAGCACCCCCCCATCGGAAGAGACCCAGTACTTC.